These 5 T cell receptor beta chains came from one sample sequenced in a study of cytomegalovirus exposure and HLA in healthy donors. Assay used: immunoSEQ multiplex PCR; TCRdb lists only in-frame clones, some missing. The repertoire holds hundreds of thousands of clones, with about 90% as singletons. Sequences were obtained from PBMCs. The receptors come from a man in his late teens or twenties in good health and CMV-seropositive.

The chain employs TRBV2 and TRBJ2-2, with TRBD2 identical over 13 bases. Unmatched junction bases numbered 10, after V lost 6 bases and J lost 3 bases. Per the germline V gene, CDR1 is SNHLY and CDR2 is FYNNEI. The CDR3 has 18 amino acids. CDR3 coding DNA: TGTGCCAGCAGGGCCGGACTAGCGGGAGTATCGGACACCGGGGAGCTGTTTTTT. It is translated as CASRAGLAGVSDTGELFF.

A single count supports this clone. The genes are TRBV7-2 and TRBJ2-7, with D possibly TRBD1 on 5 matching bases. Germline-derived CDR1 and CDR2 are SGHTA and FQGNSA. Trimming stripped 2 bases from V and 2 bases from J, with 10 bases between. This CDR3 has 14 residues. CDR3 amino acids: CASSLMMGPYEQYF. The CDR3 coding sequence is TGTGCCAGCAGCTTAATGATGGGGCCCTACGAGCAGTACTTC.

The V gene is TRBV27, the J gene TRBJ2-4; 9 bases are shared with TRBD2. The V gene end was trimmed by 6 bases and the J gene end by 1 base; junction bases not matched to a gene: 19. Germline CDR1 and CDR2: MNHEY and SMNVEV (reference sequence). The CDR3 sequence is 20 residues long. Here the CDR3 reads CASSSEGSGRRAGAKNIQYF. The CDR3 nucleotides read TGTGCCAGCAGCTCTGAGGGTAGCGGGAGACGGGCGGGGGCCAAAAACATTCAGTACTTC.

The chain carries TRBV30 and TRBJ1-1; the D is unclear. CDR1 and CDR2 (germline): GTSNPN, SVGIG (reference sequence). The CDR3 loop spans 13 amino acids. Trimming stripped 0 bases from V and 4 bases from J, with 9 bases between. The CDR3 DNA follows: TGTGCCTGGAGTGTAGGGCAGTTCACTGAAGCTTTCTTT. It yields the protein CAWSVGQFTEAFF.

The rearrangement links TRBV25-1 to TRBJ2-7, with 7 bases identical to TRBD2. Germline V CDR1 and CDR2: MGHDK, SYGVNS. This CDR3 has 17 residues. V gave up 2 bases and J gave up 3 bases; unmatched junction bases: 13. The DNA of the CDR3 is TGTGCCAGCAGTGAACGGTCCCGGGCGGGAGCCCACTACGAGCAGTACTTC. Its translation: CASSERSRAGAHYEQYF.